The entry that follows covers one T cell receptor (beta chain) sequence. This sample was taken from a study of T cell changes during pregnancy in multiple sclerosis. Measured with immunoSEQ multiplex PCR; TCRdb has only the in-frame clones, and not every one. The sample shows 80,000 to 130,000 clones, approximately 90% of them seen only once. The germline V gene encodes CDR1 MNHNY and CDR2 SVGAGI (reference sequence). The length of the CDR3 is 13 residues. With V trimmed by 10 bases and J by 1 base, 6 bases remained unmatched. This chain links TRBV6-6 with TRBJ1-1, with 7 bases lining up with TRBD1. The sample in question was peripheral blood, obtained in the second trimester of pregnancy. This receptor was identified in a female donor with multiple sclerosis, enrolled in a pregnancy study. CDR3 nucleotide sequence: TGTGCCACCCGGGACAGTTCGAACACTGAAGCTTTCTTT. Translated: CATRDSSNTEAFF.